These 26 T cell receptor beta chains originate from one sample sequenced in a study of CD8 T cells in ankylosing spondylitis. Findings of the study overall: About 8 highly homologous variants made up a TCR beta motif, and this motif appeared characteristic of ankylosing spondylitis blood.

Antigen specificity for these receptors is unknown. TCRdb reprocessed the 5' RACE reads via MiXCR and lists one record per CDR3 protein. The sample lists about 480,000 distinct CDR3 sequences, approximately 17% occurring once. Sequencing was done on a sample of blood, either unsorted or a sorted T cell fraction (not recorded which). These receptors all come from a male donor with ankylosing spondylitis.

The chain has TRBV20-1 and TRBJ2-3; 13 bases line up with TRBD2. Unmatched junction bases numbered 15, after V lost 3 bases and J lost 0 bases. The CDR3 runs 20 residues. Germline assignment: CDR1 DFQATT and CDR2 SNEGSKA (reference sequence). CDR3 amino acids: CSASGASRTSGSLSTDTQYF. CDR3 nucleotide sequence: TGCAGTGCTAGTGGGGCTAGCCGGACTAGCGGGAGTCTCAGCACAGATACGCAGTATTTT.

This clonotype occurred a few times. CDR3 in DNA: TGCGCCAGCAGCCTTCCGGACGGCGGCAATGAGCAGTTCTTC. This translates into CASSLPDGGNEQFF. The chain uses TRBV5-1 and TRBJ2-1; D gene ambiguous. Per germline, CDR1 SGHRS and CDR2 YFSETQ. The CDR3 consists of 14 residues. V was pared by 4 bases and J by 6 bases, with 14 bases between.

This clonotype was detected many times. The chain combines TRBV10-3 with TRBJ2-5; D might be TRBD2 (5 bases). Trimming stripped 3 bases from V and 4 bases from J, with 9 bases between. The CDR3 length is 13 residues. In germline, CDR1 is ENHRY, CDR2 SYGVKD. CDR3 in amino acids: CAISDGVSETQYF. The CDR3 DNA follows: TGTGCCATCAGTGACGGGGTGTCAGAGACCCAGTACTTC.

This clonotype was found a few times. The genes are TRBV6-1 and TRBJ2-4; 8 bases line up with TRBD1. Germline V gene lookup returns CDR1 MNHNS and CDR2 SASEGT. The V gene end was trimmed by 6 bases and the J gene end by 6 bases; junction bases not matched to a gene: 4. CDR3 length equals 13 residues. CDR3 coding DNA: TGTGCCAGCAGCGACGGACAGGGAAACATTCAGTACTTC. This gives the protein CASSDGQGNIQYF.

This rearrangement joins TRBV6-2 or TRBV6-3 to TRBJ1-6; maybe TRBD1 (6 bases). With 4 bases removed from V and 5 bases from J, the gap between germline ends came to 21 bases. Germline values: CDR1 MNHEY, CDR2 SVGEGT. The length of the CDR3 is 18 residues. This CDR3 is CASSSTVRGVMDNSPLHF. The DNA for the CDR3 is TGTGCCAGCAGTTCCACAGTTAGGGGGGTAATGGATAATTCACCCCTCCACTTT.

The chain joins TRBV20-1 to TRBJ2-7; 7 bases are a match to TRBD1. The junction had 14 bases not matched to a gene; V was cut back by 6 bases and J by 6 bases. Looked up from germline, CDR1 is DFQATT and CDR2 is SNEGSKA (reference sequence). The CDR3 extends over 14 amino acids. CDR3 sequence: CSASPEDRLGEQYF. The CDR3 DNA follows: TGCAGTGCCTCCCCCGAGGACAGGCTGGGCGAGCAGTACTTC.

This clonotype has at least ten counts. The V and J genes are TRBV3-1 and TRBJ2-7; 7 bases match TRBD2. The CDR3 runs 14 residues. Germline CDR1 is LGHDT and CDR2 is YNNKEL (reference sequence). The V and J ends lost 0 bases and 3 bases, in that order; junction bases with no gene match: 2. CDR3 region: CASSQDRDYYEQYF. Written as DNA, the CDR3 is TGTGCCAGCAGCCAAGATCGGGACTACTACGAGCAGTACTTC.

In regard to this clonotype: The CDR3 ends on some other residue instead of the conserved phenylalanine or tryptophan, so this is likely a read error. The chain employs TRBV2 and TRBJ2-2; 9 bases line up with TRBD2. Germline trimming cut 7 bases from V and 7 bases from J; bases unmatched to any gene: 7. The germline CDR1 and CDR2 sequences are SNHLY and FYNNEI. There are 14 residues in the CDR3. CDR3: CASTREGHGGELFS. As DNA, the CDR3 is TGTGCCAGCACGCGGGAGGGCCACGGCGGGGAGCTGTTTTCT.

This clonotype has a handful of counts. CDR3 in DNA: TGTGCCAGCAGCCAATTGGATGCTAATGAAAAACTGTTTTTT. It yields the protein CASSQLDANEKLFF. The rearrangement uses TRBV3-1 and TRBJ1-4; no clear D. The CDR3 is made up of 14 amino acids. V lost 2 bases and J 3 bases, leaving 7 bases between the germline ends. Per the germline V gene, CDR1 is LGHDT and CDR2 is YNNKEL (reference sequence).

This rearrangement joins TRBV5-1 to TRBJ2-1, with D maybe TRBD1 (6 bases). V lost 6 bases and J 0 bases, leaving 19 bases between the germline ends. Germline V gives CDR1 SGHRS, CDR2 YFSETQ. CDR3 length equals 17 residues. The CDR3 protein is CASTPRKGESSYNEQFF. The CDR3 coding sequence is TGCGCCAGCACGCCACGAAAGGGGGAGAGCTCCTACAATGAGCAGTTCTTC.

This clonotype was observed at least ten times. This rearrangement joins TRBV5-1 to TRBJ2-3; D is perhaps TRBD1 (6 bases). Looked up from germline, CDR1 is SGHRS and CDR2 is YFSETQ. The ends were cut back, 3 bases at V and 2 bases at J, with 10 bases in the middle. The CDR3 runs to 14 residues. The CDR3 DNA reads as TGCGCCAGCAGCTGGACAGAGTCCACAGATACGCAGTATTTT. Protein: CASSWTESTDTQYF. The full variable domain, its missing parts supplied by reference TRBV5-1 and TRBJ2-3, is KAGVTQTPRYLIKTRGQQVTLSCSPISGHRSVSWYQQTPGQGLQFLFEYFSETQRNKGNFPGRFSGRQFSNSRSEMNVSTLELGDSALYLCASSWTESTDTQYFGPGTRLTVL.

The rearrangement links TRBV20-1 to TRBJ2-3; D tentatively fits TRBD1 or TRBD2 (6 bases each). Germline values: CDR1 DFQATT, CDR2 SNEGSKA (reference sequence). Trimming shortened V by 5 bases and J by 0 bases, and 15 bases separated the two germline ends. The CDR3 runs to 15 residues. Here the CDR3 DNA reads TGCAGTGCTCCCCTCCCGGGGGCTAGCACAGATACGCAGTATTTT. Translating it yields CSAPLPGASTDTQYF.

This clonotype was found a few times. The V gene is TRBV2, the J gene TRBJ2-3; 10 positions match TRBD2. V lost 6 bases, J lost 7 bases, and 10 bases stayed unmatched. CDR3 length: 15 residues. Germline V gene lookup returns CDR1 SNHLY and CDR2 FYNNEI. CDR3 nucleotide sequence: TGTGCCAGCAGGGTCGAGGCTAGCGGGAGTAATACGCAGTATTTT. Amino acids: CASRVEASGSNTQYF.

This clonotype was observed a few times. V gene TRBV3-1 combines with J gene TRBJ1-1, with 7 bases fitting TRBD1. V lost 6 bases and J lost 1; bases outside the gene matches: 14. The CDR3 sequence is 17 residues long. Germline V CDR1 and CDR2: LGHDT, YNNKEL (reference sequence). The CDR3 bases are TGTGCCAGCAGTTCTCGACAGGGTCGCCCCAAGAACACTGAAGCTTTCTTT. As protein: CASSSRQGRPKNTEAFF.

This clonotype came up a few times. In DNA, the CDR3 is TGTGCCAGCAGTCAAGACAGGGGAATCACAGATACGCAGTATTTT. It is translated as CASSQDRGITDTQYF. V and J are TRBV2 and TRBJ2-3, with TRBD1 matching 8 bases. Germline values: CDR1 SNHLY, CDR2 FYNNEI. V lost 5 bases to trimming and J lost 2 bases; unmatched junction nucleotides: 6. There are 15 residues in the CDR3.

For the CDR3, the DNA is TGTGCCAGCAGCCCCGCCTTTCCCCAGGGCACAGATACGCAGTATTTT. This codes for CASSPAFPQGTDTQYF. The V and J genes are TRBV4-2 and TRBJ2-3, with unresolved D. CDR1 and CDR2 (germline): LGHNA, YNFKEQ. The V and J ends lost 4 bases and 1 base respectively, with 15 bases between them. The CDR3 is 16 residues long.

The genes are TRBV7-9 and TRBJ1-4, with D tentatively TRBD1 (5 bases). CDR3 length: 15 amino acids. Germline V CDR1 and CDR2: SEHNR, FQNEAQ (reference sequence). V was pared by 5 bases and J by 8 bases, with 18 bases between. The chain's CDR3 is CASSTAGGVGEKLFF. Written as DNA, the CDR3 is TGTGCCAGCAGCACCGCCGGGGGGGTCGGGGAAAAACTGTTTTTT.

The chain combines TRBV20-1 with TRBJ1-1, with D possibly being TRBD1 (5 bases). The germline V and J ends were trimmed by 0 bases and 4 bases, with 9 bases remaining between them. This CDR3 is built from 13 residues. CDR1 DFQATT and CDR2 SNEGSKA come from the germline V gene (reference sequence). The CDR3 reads CSARDPGGTEAFF. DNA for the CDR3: TGCAGTGCTAGAGATCCGGGGGGCACTGAAGCTTTCTTT.

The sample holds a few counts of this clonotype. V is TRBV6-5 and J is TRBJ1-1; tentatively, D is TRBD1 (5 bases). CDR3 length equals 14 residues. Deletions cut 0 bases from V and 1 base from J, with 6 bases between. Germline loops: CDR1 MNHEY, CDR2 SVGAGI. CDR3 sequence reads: CASSYSTENTEAFF. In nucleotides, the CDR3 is TGTGCCAGCAGTTACTCGACAGAGAACACTGAAGCTTTCTTT.

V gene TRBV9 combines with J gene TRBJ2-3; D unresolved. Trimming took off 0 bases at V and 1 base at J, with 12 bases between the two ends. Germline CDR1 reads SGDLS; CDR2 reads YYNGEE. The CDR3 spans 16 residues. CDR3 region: CASSVGNPMGTDTQYF. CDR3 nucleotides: TGTGCCAGCAGCGTAGGTAACCCGATGGGCACAGATACGCAGTATTTT.

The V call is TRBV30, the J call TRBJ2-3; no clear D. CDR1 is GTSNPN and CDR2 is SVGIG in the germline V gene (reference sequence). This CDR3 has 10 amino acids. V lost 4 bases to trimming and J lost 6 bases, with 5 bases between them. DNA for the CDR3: TGTGCCTGGAATTCGGATACGCAGTATTTT. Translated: CAWNSDTQYF.

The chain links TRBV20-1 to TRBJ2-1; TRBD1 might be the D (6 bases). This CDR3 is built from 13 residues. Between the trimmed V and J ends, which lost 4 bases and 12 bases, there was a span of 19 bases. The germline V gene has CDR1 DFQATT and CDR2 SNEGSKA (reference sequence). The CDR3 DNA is TGCAGTGCTAAAAATACAGGGATGGGCTGGCAGTTCTTC. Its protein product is CSAKNTGMGWQFF.

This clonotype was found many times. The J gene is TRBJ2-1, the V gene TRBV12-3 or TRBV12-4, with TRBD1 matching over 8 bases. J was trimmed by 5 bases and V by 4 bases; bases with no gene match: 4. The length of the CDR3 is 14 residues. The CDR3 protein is CASSSTGGHNEQFF. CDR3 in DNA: TGTGCCAGCAGTTCAACAGGGGGACACAATGAGCAGTTCTTC.

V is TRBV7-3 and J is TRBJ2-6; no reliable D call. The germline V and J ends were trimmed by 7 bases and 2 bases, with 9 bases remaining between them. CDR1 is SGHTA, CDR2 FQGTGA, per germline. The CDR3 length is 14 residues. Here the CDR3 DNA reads TGTGCCAGCAAAGCGACTGCTGGGGCCAACGTCCTGACTTTC. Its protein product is CASKATAGANVLTF.

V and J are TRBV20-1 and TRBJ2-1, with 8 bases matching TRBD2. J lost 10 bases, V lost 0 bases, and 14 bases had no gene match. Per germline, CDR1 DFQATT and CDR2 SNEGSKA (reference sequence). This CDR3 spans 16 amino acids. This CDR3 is CSARDFLAGTLGEQFF. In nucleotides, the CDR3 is TGCAGTGCTAGAGATTTCCTAGCGGGTACCTTGGGAGAGCAGTTCTTC.

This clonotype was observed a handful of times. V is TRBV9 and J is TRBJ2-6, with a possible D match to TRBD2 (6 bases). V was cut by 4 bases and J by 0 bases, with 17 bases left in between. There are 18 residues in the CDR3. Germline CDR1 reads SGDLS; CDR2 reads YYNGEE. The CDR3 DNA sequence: TGTGCCAGCAGCCCGACAGCGGGCCTAAGCTCTGGGGCCAACGTCCTGACTTTC. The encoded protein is CASSPTAGLSSGANVLTF.